These T cell receptor beta chains were read from a single sample in a study of cytomegalovirus exposure and HLA in healthy donors. Produced via immunoSEQ multiplex PCR; TCRdb's table is partial and in-frame only. The data contain around 110,000 clones, more than 60% of them singletons. Source material: PBMCs. These receptors were collected from a man aged 55 to 69 in good health and CMV-seronegative. The conserved cysteine and the conserved F or W are not part of the CDR3 here. Fields, in order: V gene, CDR3 protein.

TRBV28 ASRLTGAQGWNEQF
TRBV7-2 ASSFTLAGGREQY
TRBV18 ASSPTARGEKLF
TRBV7-9 ASSLGTSGNEQF
TRBV9 ASSVPGGNGYT
TRBV6-4 ASSDSSRGTEAF
TRBV7-9 ASSLVGAGQREKLF
TRBV6-4 ASSLAGGTYNEQF
TRBV6-6 ASKIAGATDTQY
TRBV10-3 ATGGNRDGHYEQY
TRBV6-6 ASSYSVSTDTQY
TRBV19 ASSKDRVPMNTEAF
TRBV7-2 ASFRGGTGSSYEQY
TRBV7-6 ASSGRLNGELF
TRBV6-5 ASSEGQGPSGYT
TRBV30 AWNLDSGVGEQF
TRBV6-6 ASSYSGTGGGSPLH
TRBV6-6 ASSFPGLPTDTQY
TRBV7-2 ASSRQGTDTQY
TRBV27 ASSLTPGGVGNTIY
TRBV5-4 ASSLPRAGGGYNEQF
TRBV6-1 ASSEAWRDSRQPQH
TRBV7-2 ASSLEGASTQY
TRBV25-1 ASSELNSPNTEAF
TRBV28 ASSLAYSGEETQY
TRBV2 ASSERGQGNEQY
TRBV7-2 ASSRRPTSGAQAYGYT
TRBV19 ASSYSYSNQPQH
TRBV5-4 ASSFEGVNTEAF
TRBV2 ASRGSGSRPQH
TRBV29-1 SVHRGRETQY
TRBV2 ASSEARVNGYT
TRBV2 ASGTGGYEKLF